This T cell receptor (beta chain) derives from a study of blood T cells in healthy people across ages (dated by TCRdb to the mid-2010s). Study-wide context: Template switching captured roughly one uniquely barcoded TCR beta cDNA molecule per two T cells in model experiments. Two additional independent replicas of 1 million unique cDNA reads from the same blood draw were analyzed for two donors (one aged 18 to 30 and one aged 80 or older). To avoid experimental bias, donors of different ages were distributed randomly across sequencing lanes. The study measured age-related changes in TCR beta repertoire diversity using deep sequencing normalized with unique cDNA molecular identifiers. The donors were divided into four age groups: young (average approximately 16 years), middle-aged (about 39), aged (around 59) and long-lived (roughly 86). Findings and caveats that apply to the study as a whole: As age increased, observed TCR beta diversity per million T cells dropped in a roughly linear way, and a significant reduction was already evident by age about 40. Because the CMV infection status of the donors was unknown, age-related changes in expanded clonotypes may potentially have been confounded. Estimates of total diversity based on one million sequenced T cells were considered lower bounds and underestimates. Bulk unsorted PBMC profiling prevented conclusive comparison of naive and antigen-experienced compartments. Compared with the aged group, the long-lived group had more naive CD4+ T cells, fewer expanded clones and increased TCR diversity, suggesting age selection. The percentage of naive T cells measured by flow cytometry correlated strongly with observed TCR beta diversity.

Libraries were made using 5' RACE. The sample was run on an Illumina HiSeq 2500. The second PCR ran for roughly 7 to 11 cycles and used a J-beta primer mix along with a sample-barcoded 5' primer. A unique molecular identifier was introduced onto each TCR beta cDNA molecule by a template-switch 5' adaptor carrying 12 random nucleotides. At least 2.5 million CDR3-containing paired-end reads were obtained from each sample. The Mint cDNA synthesis kit, primed by a TRBC-specific oligonucleotide, was used to synthesize first-strand cDNA from all RNA. Following uracil-DNA glycosylase treatment, all cDNA underwent a first 18-cycle PCR with the universal primers M1SS and BC2_uni_R. From the authors' description of their analysis: For normalization, 1 million high-quality reads were randomly selected from each sample, with every read carrying a distinct molecular identifier. Instead of being binned into consensus sequences, reads with shared molecular identifiers were discarded. MiTCR, run with a Q25 quality threshold and the strictest error-elimination algorithm, handled CDR3 identification, clonotype clustering and error correction. Lower-bound total TCR beta diversity was estimated with a nonparametric unseen species model using Euler transformation. TCRdb itself trimmed the public reads at Q25 with fastp, ran MiXCR and retained productive beta chains. Rows are unified per CDR3 protein, each entry keeping the most common DNA and genes. TCRdb, rather than the study authors, made the V and J calls. This sample is represented by about 670,000 distinct CDR3 sequences; over 40% of them were singletons. Of the sample, around 32% falls within the top ten clones.

The CDR3 numbers 15 residues from cysteine through phenylalanine. Only the CDR3 part of the read is kept: 45 bases, read in frame from the first base. Relative to germline, V is missing 5 bases and J is missing 6 bases, with 6 bases of the junction outside any gene match. CDR1 and CDR2, looked up from the germline V gene, are SGHAT and FQNNGV. The donors were around 39 Caucasian individuals from Russia, aged 6 to 90 years, who were systemically healthy. Each donor gave ten milliliters of peripheral blood, drawn into EDTA-treated Vacutainer tubes. Ficoll-Paque density-gradient centrifugation was used to isolate PBMCs, with at least 6 million per sample. Total RNA was extracted from PBMCs with Trizol reagent, with at least 5 micrograms obtained per sample. The percentages of naive CD45RAhigh/CD27high T cells were determined by flow cytometry on a PBMC aliquot from every donor. About this clonotype: No antigen is known for it. Base qualities are missing; no much larger clone stands one base away.

Recombination joined TRBV11-2 with TRBJ2-2; the junction holds 10 bases that match TRBD2. The origin of this receptor is a man older than 75 in good health. The sequenced sample was blood. This receptor has the CDR3 CASSPLGTSAGELFF. Read as DNA, the sequence is TGTGCCAGCAGCCCACTCGGGACTAGCGCCGGGGAGCTGTTTTTT.